This entry features one TCR beta chain sequence. There is no known antigen for this receptor. It has no much larger one-base neighbor in the sample; base qualities were not kept. From the cysteine through the phenylalanine, the CDR3 covers 15 amino acids. Of all the DNA, just the CDR3 is kept, 45 bases in frame from base 1. As encoded in the germline V gene, CDR1 is SGDLS while CDR2 is YYNGEE. Trimming removed 0 bases from V and 6 bases from J; the gene matches leave 5 bases unexplained. The sample originates from a study of blood T cell repertoires in COVID-19 (dated by TCRdb to about 2020). Background on the whole study: The collaborator samples originated in the United States, Italy and Spain and spanned the acute and convalescent phases of COVID-19. A de-identified subject ID, COVID-19 status, age in years and sex were almost always included in the sample metadata. Subjects who had been exposed to COVID-19, were actively infected with it, or had recovered from it provided the deeply sampled blood TCRbeta repertoires that made up the dataset. HLA class I and class II types, where available, came from metadata supplied by the sample provider rather than from assay-based typing. The samples were drawn from two sources: the first 160 participants of the ongoing ImmuneRACE study, and fewer than 1,500 subjects contributed by 6 global collaborators. The repertoires were released in a freely available public database intended as a resource for research on the immune response to SARS-CoV-2. The prospective study material was composed of cDNA or gDNA derived from T cells, B-cell-depleted T cells, or PBMCs.

Collaborating institutions collected whole blood in K2EDTA tubes following their own protocols. Collaborator samples were shipped for TCRbeta analysis as frozen whole blood, isolated PBMCs, or DNA extracted from either sample type. What the work shows at the level of the full study, not this receptor alone: Clinical and demographic metadata were provided uncurated, with the amount varying by source and participant.

The immunoSEQ Assay, a bias-controlled multiplex PCR, was used to amplify TCRbeta CDR3 regions from genomic DNA. Per the source publication's procedure: The number of nucleated cells in each sample was estimated from the amplification of reference gene primers within the assay. Sequence reads were collapsed and filtered to measure the absolute abundance of every unique TCRbeta CDR3 rearrangement. For each sample, productive Simpson clonality was calculated as the square root of Simpson's diversity index over productive rearrangements. TCRdb took over this immuneACCESS table, retaining in-frame rearrangements with V and J assigned. Such tables are incomplete; in checked studies, under half of the missing clones stem from an unresolved V gene, and the remainder is unexplained. V and J calls plus clone size are reproduced from that table; the DNA served to infer D and trimming. The sample contains 300,000 to 400,000 clones, around 90% of them found a single time. The ten most abundant clones make up less than 3.5% of the sample.

In this chain, TRBV9 is recombined with TRBJ1-2, with 10 junctional bases fitting TRBD1. The origin of this receptor is a human donor in a cohort sampled during active COVID-19. The sequencing input was peripheral blood. The DNA reads TGTGCCAGCAGCGTAGGGATAGGGACAGGGGATGGCTACACCTTC. Its product reads: CASSVGIGTGDGYTF.